This T cell receptor (beta chain) was sequenced for a study of identical twins. Using its own MiXCR run on the 5' RACE reads, TCRdb lists one record per CDR3 protein. The repertoire holds roughly 250,000 distinct CDR3 sequences, approximately 7% seen once, with approximately 3.6% in the top ten. CDR1 is MNHNS, CDR2 SASEGT, per germline. The CDR3 is 17 amino acids. After removal of 5 bases from V and 0 bases from J, the junction contained 9 bases not matched to a gene. Study observations and caveats: Conclusions leaned on cross-sectional statistical analysis and did not track the same donors over time. Twins' surplus sharing was weaker for beta out-of-frame sequences.

In the case of this clonotype: Antigen: not known.

This same sample was also taken into another study, of yellow fever vaccine responses in identical twins. That paper states: Vaccine T cell responses of twins reportedly seemed partly convergent and partly personalized.

The material sequenced was memory (CD45RO+) T cells sorted from blood. The receptor comes from a woman between 18 and 29 years old in good health. The chain uses TRBV6-1 and TRBJ1-5; 8 nucleotides match TRBD1. The CDR3 coding sequence is TGTGCCAGCAGTCAACCCCCAGGGGGCCGTAGCAATCAGCCCCAGCATTTT. It codes for CASSQPPGGRSNQPQHF.